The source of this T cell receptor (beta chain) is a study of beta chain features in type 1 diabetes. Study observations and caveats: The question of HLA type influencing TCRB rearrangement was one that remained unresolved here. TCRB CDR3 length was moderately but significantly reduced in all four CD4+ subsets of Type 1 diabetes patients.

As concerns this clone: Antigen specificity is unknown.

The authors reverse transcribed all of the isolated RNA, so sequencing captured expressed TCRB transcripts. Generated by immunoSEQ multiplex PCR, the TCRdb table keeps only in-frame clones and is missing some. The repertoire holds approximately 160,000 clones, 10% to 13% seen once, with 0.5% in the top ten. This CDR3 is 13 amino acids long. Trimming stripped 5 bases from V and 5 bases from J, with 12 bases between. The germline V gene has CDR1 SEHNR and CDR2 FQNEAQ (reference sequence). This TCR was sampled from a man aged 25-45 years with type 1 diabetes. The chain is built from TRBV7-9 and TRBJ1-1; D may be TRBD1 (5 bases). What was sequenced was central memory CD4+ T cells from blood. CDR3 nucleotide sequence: TGTGCCAGCAGCGTGACAGTTAAGACTGAAGCTTTCTTT. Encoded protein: CASSVTVKTEAFF.